This T cell receptor (beta chain) was identified in a study of shared clonotypes between healthy human individuals. V dropped 4 bases and J dropped 2; count of bases not matched to a gene: 5. The CDR3 has 14 residues. Germline V gene sequence: CDR1 SNHLY, CDR2 FYNNEI. The method was immunoSEQ multiplex PCR; TCRdb's version includes in-frame clones alone and lacks a portion of them. The table records 2 million to 2.5 million clones, approximately 95% of them present only once. The sample consisted of naive CD4+ T cells sorted from blood. The sample's subset: CD45RA+ positively selected. This TCR came from a man aged 18 to 30 in good health. The V call is TRBV2, the J call TRBJ2-7; TRBD2 matches at 7 bases. The CDR3 DNA follows: TGTGCCAGCAGTGCCTCGGGAGGAACCTACGAGCAGTACTTC. This sequence encodes CASSASGGTYEQYF.